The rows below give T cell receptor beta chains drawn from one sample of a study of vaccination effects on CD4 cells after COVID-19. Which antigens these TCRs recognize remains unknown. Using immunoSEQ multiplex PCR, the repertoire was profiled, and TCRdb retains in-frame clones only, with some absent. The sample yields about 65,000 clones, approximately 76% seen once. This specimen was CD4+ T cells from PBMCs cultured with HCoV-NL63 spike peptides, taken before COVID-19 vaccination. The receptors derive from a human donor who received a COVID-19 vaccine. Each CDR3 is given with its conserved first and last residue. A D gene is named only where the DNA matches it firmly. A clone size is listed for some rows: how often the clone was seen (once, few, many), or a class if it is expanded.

cdr3_aa: CASSLTRTYNEQFF
cdr3_nt: TGTGCCAGCAGCTTAACTAGGACCTACAATGAGCAGTTCTTC
d_call: -
j_call: TRBJ2-1
v_call: TRBV7-3
clone_size: -

cdr3_aa: CASSLVAAGTDTQYF
cdr3_nt: TGCGCCAGCAGCTTGGTGGCTGCGGGGACAGATACGCAGTATTTT
d_call: -
j_call: TRBJ2-3
v_call: TRBV5-1
clone_size: -

cdr3_aa: CASSERRGQGATNEKLFF
cdr3_nt: TGTGCCAGCAGTGAAAGACGGGGACAGGGTGCGACTAATGAAAAACTGTTTTTT
d_call: TRBD1
j_call: TRBJ1-4
v_call: TRBV6-1
clone_size: -

cdr3_aa: CASSFDGSYGYTF
cdr3_nt: TGTGCCAGCAGCTTCGACGGAAGCTATGGCTACACCTTC
d_call: -
j_call: TRBJ1-2
v_call: TRBV11-1
clone_size: once

cdr3_aa: CASSVRDRGLRLNQPQHF
cdr3_nt: TGTGCCAGTAGTGTCCGGGACAGGGGCCTCCGTTTAAATCAGCCCCAGCATTTT
d_call: TRBD1
j_call: TRBJ1-5
v_call: TRBV19
clone_size: -

cdr3_aa: CASGLVRDGTVSNQPQHF
cdr3_nt: TGTGCTAGTGGTTTGGTCCGTGATGGGACCGTTAGCAATCAGCCCCAGCATTTT
d_call: -
j_call: TRBJ1-5
v_call: TRBV12-5
clone_size: -

cdr3_aa: CASSGHPTDTQYF
cdr3_nt: TGTGCCAGCAGTGGACATCCCACAGATACGCAGTATTTT
d_call: -
j_call: TRBJ2-3
v_call: TRBV6-2/TRBV6-3
clone_size: -

cdr3_aa: CASSPQETQYF
cdr3_nt: TGTGCCAGCTCACCACAAGAGACCCAGTACTTC
d_call: -
j_call: TRBJ2-5
v_call: TRBV18
clone_size: -

cdr3_aa: CASSTGGAVGTPLHF
cdr3_nt: TGTGCCAGCAGCACAGGCGGAGCAGTAGGAACACCCCTCCACTTT
d_call: -
j_call: TRBJ1-6
v_call: TRBV3-1/TRBV3-2
clone_size: -

cdr3_aa: CASSQDRQVSGYTF
cdr3_nt: TGCGCCAGCAGCCAAGATCGGCAGGTGTCTGGCTACACCTTC
d_call: -
j_call: TRBJ1-2
v_call: TRBV4-1
clone_size: -

cdr3_aa: CASSSDRGRNTIYF
cdr3_nt: TGTGCCAGCAGCTCCGACAGGGGACGAAACACCATATATTTT
d_call: TRBD1
j_call: TRBJ1-3
v_call: TRBV6-5
clone_size: -